The rows below give T cell receptor beta chains drawn from one sample of a study of metastatic and nonmetastatic thyroid tumors. TCRdb ran MiXCR on the PCR reads. This sample carries approximately 30,000 clones, around a quarter of them seen once, and the ten largest clones take 2% to 3%. What was sequenced was blood. These receptors came from a female donor with papillary thyroid cancer or a benign thyroid nodule (not recorded which). Some clones in this sample may be carry-over from other donors' samples. The CDR3 runs from the conserved cysteine through the conserved F or W. A D gene is named only where the DNA matches it firmly. A clone size is listed for some rows: how often the clone was seen (once, few, many), or a class if it is expanded.

size	D	V	J	DNA	CDR3
medium-sized	.	TRBV5-1	TRBJ1-2	TGCGCCAGCAGCTTAGGGACCCCAGGGGATGGCTACACCTTC	CASSLGTPGDGYTF
many	.	TRBV7-9	TRBJ2-5	TGTGCCAGCAGCTCGGGAGCCCTGGCCCAGTACTTC	CASSSGALAQYF
many	.	TRBV19	TRBJ2-1	TGTGCCAGTAGTGGGAGAGGGCCTGCCAATGAGCAGTTCTTC	CASSGRGPANEQFF
.	.	TRBV10-3	TRBJ2-1	TGTTCCATCAGTGGCGGAGGGCGATACAATGAGCAGTTCTTC	CSISGGGRYNEQFF
.	.	TRBV4-2	TRBJ1-5	TGTGCCAGCAGCCAAGAGGCCGCGGCGGGCTTCACTAAGCCCCAGCATTTT	CASSQEAAAGFTKPQHF
many	TRBD1	TRBV28	TRBJ1-1	TGTGCCAGCAGTTTATATCCAGGGGGCACTGAAGCTTTCTTT	CASSLYPGGTEAFF
many	TRBD1	TRBV12-3/TRBV12-4	TRBJ2-1	TGTGCCAGCAGTCTACGCGGGGACAGGGATGAGCAGTTCTTC	CASSLRGDRDEQFF
.	.	TRBV5-4	TRBJ2-3	TGTGCCAGCAGCTTGGCCGGGCTAATCCTTAGCACAGATACGCAGTATTTT	CASSLAGLILSTDTQYF
many	TRBD2	TRBV20-1	TRBJ2-1	TGCAGTGCTATGGGACTAGCGGTGGACAATGAGCAGTTCTTC	CSAMGLAVDNEQFF
.	.	TRBV19	TRBJ2-7	TGTGCCAGTAGTATTATAGGCAGGTTCGACTACGAGCAGTACTTC	CASSIIGRFDYEQYF
medium-sized	TRBD1	TRBV20-1	TRBJ2-2	TGCAGTGCTACCCCCCTGGACAGGGCTTACACCGGGGAGCTGTTTTTT	CSATPLDRAYTGELFF
medium-sized	.	TRBV12-3/TRBV12-4	TRBJ2-7	TGTGCCAGCAGTTTTGCACCGGGCGTGGAGTACGAGCAGTACTTC	CASSFAPGVEYEQYF
medium-sized	.	TRBV6-1	TRBJ2-7	TGTGCCAGCAGTGGTGGGCAGGGGCACTACGAGCAGTACTTC	CASSGGQGHYEQYF
many	TRBD1	TRBV20-1	TRBJ2-1	TGCAGTGCTAGACTTCTCACTGGGACAGGTAGCTCCTACAATGAGCAGTTCTTC	CSARLLTGTGSSYNEQFF
many	TRBD2	TRBV7-9	TRBJ2-5	TGTGCCAGCAGCTCGCTAGCGGGAGATAGGGAGACCCAGTACTTC	CASSSLAGDRETQYF
many	.	TRBV5-4	TRBJ1-1	TGTGCCAGCAGCTTGTTCGGGGGCGCCACTGAAGCTTTCTTT	CASSLFGGATEAFF
many	.	TRBV7-3	TRBJ2-3	TGTGCCAGCAGCTTACTAGCGTCTAGCACAGATACGCAGTATTTT	CASSLLASSTDTQYF
.	.	TRBV18	TRBJ1-5	TGTGCCAGCTCCCTTGGGGGGGGCCAGCCCCAGCATTTT	CASSLGGGQPQHF
few	.	TRBV6-1	TRBJ2-7	TGTGCCAGCAGTTCTAAGCTCTACGAGCAGTACTTC	CASSSKLYEQYF
.	.	TRBV28	TRBJ2-5	TGTGCCAGCAGTACCGGTACTAGCCGGATGGCAGAGACCCAGTACTTC	CASSTGTSRMAETQYF
.	.	TRBV6-1	TRBJ2-1	TGTGCCAGCAGTGATATCATCTACAATGAGCTGTTCTTC	CASSDIIYNELFF
medium-sized	.	TRBV5-1	TRBJ2-7	TGCGCCAGCAGCTTAGACCAGTACGAGCAGTACTTC	CASSLDQYEQYF
medium-sized	.	TRBV12-3/TRBV12-4	TRBJ2-7	TGTGCCAGCAGTTTGGACGGAAGCTCCTACGAGCAGTACTTC	CASSLDGSSYEQYF
.	.	TRBV20-1	TRBJ1-2	TGCAGTGCTTTCCCGCAGGGAGTCTATGGCTACACCTTC	CSAFPQGVYGYTF
many	.	TRBV2	TRBJ2-3	TGTGCCAGCAGGGGAGGTGGCACGCAGTATTTT	CASRGGGTQYF
many	TRBD1	TRBV14	TRBJ1-2	TGTGCCAGCAGCCAAGATCGGACAGGGAGATCCTATGGCTACACCTTC	CASSQDRTGRSYGYTF
.	TRBD1	TRBV10-3	TRBJ2-3	TGTGCCATCGCCCGGGACAGCGTAATAATCGAAGATACGCAGTATTTT	CAIARDSVIIEDTQYF